This T cell receptor beta chain was retrieved from a study of T cell changes during pregnancy in multiple sclerosis. CDR3 length: 13 amino acids. Germline CDR1 and CDR2: MRHNA and SNTAGT. Trimming removed 0 bases at V and 4 bases at J, with 3 bases between. Generated by immunoSEQ multiplex PCR, the TCRdb table keeps only in-frame clones and is missing some. The sample records about 69,000 clones, roughly 93% being singletons. This clone occurred many times. Sample: peripheral blood, taken in the third trimester of pregnancy. The genes are TRBV6-4 and TRBJ2-2, with D unclear. The sequence derives from a female donor with multiple sclerosis, enrolled in a pregnancy study. The CDR3 region is CASSDSATGELFF. The CDR3 DNA is TGTGCCAGCAGTGACTCAGCCACCGGGGAGCTGTTTTTT.